This T cell receptor beta chain was captured in a study of cytomegalovirus exposure and HLA in healthy donors. At the level of the study: The roughly 100 million unique TCR beta sequences, from about 190 million T cells, were found by an earlier analysis. Overall study findings and caveats: The presence/absence work took it that sequencing depth was about the same across donors.

The PCR employed 60 Vbeta primers together with 13 Jbeta primers. TCRdb keeps only in-frame clones here, not all; method: immunoSEQ multiplex PCR. The sample has about 160,000 clones; 84% are singletons. In germline, CDR1 is MNHNY, CDR2 SVGAGI (reference sequence). The CDR3 has 16 residues. The J segment lost 8 bases and the V segment lost 2 bases, leaving 13 bases of the junction unmatched. As concerns this clone: Its cognate antigen is unknown.

Input material: PBMCs. The sequence came from a man aged 25 to 40 in good health and CMV-seronegative. The rearrangement uses TRBV6-6 and TRBJ2-3; 7 bases match TRBD2. The CDR3 loop is CASSYDSTSRGSTQYF. In nucleotides, the CDR3 is TGTGCCAGCAGTTACGACTCGACTAGCCGGGGATCTACGCAGTATTTT.